These 22 T cell receptor beta chains originate from one sample sequenced in a study of human T cells and chemical hapten exposure. TCRdb independently ran MiXCR on the RACE reads; one entry per CDR3 protein. The repertoire has roughly 84,000 distinct CDR3 sequences, 10% of them found once; the top ten carry roughly 5%. Regarding time point: patch test 2, 6 weeks after DPC sensitization. Treatment denoted: therapeutic diphenylcyclopropenone sensitization with weekly scalp DPC. Sequencing was performed on whole blood, taken in connection with sensitization to the hapten diphenylcyclopropenone (DPC). The source of these receptors is a woman aged 45-59 years with alopecia areata. Some clones in this sample may be carry-over from other donors' samples.

This chain links TRBV20-1 with TRBJ2-1, with D unresolved. V dropped 1 base and J dropped 4 bases, with 11 bases sitting between them. The CDR3 totals 14 residues. Looked up from germline, CDR1 is DFQATT and CDR2 is SNEGSKA (reference sequence). CDR3 sequence reads: CSARAGFEYNEQFF. The CDR3 DNA reads TGCAGTGCTAGAGCAGGATTCGAATACAATGAGCAGTTCTTC.

V is TRBV7-8 and J is TRBJ2-7; D might be TRBD1 or TRBD2, each matching 5 bases. Germline assignment: CDR1 SGHVS and CDR2 FQNEAQ. The CDR3 runs to 15 residues. Deletions cut 7 bases from V and 0 bases from J, with 16 bases between. In nucleotides, the CDR3 is TGTGCCAGCACCAGAGAGAGGGGCGTCTCCTACGAGCAGTACTTC. Protein: CASTRERGVSYEQYF.

This clonotype has more than one count but fewer than ten. The chain has TRBV19 and TRBJ2-1, with 7 bases identical to TRBD1. J lost 0 bases, V lost 5 bases, and 13 bases had no gene match. The CDR3 spans 18 residues. Per the germline V gene, CDR1 is LNHDA and CDR2 is SQIVND (reference sequence). The chain's CDR3 is CASSGDRDARNSYNEQFF. The CDR3 DNA is TGTGCCAGTAGTGGTGACAGGGACGCGAGAAACTCCTACAATGAGCAGTTCTTC.

This clonotype is judged medium-sized. The chain has TRBV29-1 and TRBJ1-5, with D possibly TRBD1 on 5 matching bases. This CDR3 has 13 residues. CDR1 and CDR2 from the germline V gene are SQVTM and ANQGSEA. The ends were cut back, 6 bases at V and 4 bases at J, with 13 bases in the middle. As DNA, the CDR3 is TGCAGCGTAGCGGGGCATGGGAATCAGCCCCAGCATTTT. Residues: CSVAGHGNQPQHF.

This rearrangement joins TRBV28 to TRBJ2-3, with 9 bases identical to TRBD2. The CDR3 length is 15 residues. After removal of 5 bases from V and 7 bases from J, the junction contained 10 bases not matched to a gene. Germline V gives CDR1 MDHEN, CDR2 SYDVKM. The CDR3 protein is CASSGIAGDGNTQYF. The DNA of the CDR3 is TGTGCCAGCAGTGGAATAGCGGGGGACGGGAATACGCAGTATTTT.

Only a few counts were recorded for this clonotype. The chain couples TRBV5-1 to TRBJ2-5; TRBD1 matches at 8 bases. This CDR3 is 16 amino acids long. CDR1 is SGHRS and CDR2 is YFSETQ in the germline V gene. With 3 bases clipped from V and 5 bases from J, the junction kept 12 bases outside the gene matches. CDR3 sequence reads: CASSSAQQGQGETQYF. The CDR3, as DNA: TGCGCCAGCAGCTCGGCCCAACAAGGACAGGGTGAGACCCAGTACTTC.

This clonotype has ten or more counts. The rearrangement joins TRBV2 to TRBJ1-5; D might be TRBD1 (6 bases). From germline, CDR1 is SNHLY and CDR2 FYNNEI. The CDR3 spans 15 residues. Trimming shortened V by 2 bases and J by 6 bases, and 14 bases separated the two germline ends. The CDR3 is CASSESRGAGQPQHF. The CDR3 DNA is TGTGCCAGCAGTGAAAGCAGGGGAGCGGGTCAGCCCCAGCATTTT.

This clonotype was counted at least ten times. This chain links TRBV7-9 with TRBJ2-1; TRBD2 aligns across 10 bases. Germline V gene data show CDR1 as SEHNR and CDR2 as FQNEAQ (reference sequence). The V segment lost 6 bases and the J segment 4 bases; nucleotides outside the gene matches: 12. The CDR3 length is 17 residues. This chain's CDR3 is CASSLVTGTSVYNEQFF. The CDR3 region has the DNA TGTGCCAGCAGTCTAGTCACCGGGACTAGCGTATACAATGAGCAGTTCTTC. Filled out from reference TRBV7-9 and TRBJ2-1, the complete variable domain reads DTGVSQNPRHKITKRGQNVTFRCDPISEHNRLYWYRQTLGQGPEFLTYFQNEAQLEKSRLLSDRFSAERPKGSFSTLEIQRTEQGDSAMYLCASSLVTGTSVYNEQFFGPGTRLTVL.

The chain employs TRBV11-3 and TRBJ2-7; 11 bases are a match to TRBD2. CDR1 and CDR2 from the germline V gene are SGHNT and YENEEA. With V trimmed by 5 bases and J by 4 bases, 4 bases remained unmatched. The CDR3 has 14 amino acids. In DNA form, the CDR3 reads TGTGCCAGCAGCAATAGCGGGAGGGATTACGAGCAGTACTTC. As protein: CASSNSGRDYEQYF. Variable domain in full (rest from reference TRBV11-3 and TRBJ2-7): EAGVVQSPRYKIIEKKQPVAFWCNPISGHNTLYWYLQNLGQGPELLIRYENEEAVDDSQLPKDRFSAERLKGVDSTLKIQPAELGDSAVYLCASSNSGRDYEQYFGPGTRLTVT.

This clonotype was detected ten times or more. The chain carries TRBV11-2 and TRBJ2-7; tentatively, D is TRBD1 (5 bases). Germline V gene lookup returns CDR1 SGHAT and CDR2 FQNNGV. This CDR3 has 14 amino acids. Trimming removed 3 bases at V and 7 bases at J, with 16 bases between. The CDR3 DNA follows: TGTGCCAGCAGCTTTAGCCAGGGTCAGAGGGAGCAGTACTTC. It translates to CASSFSQGQREQYF.

The gene calls are TRBV7-2 and TRBJ2-7, with 9 nucleotides matching TRBD2. Looked up from germline, CDR1 is SGHTA and CDR2 is FQGNSA. The CDR3 contains 18 residues. The junction had 15 bases not matched to a gene; V was cut back by 0 bases and J by 6 bases. The CDR3 is CASSLARGVAGVPGEQYF. The CDR3 bases are TGTGCCAGCAGCTTAGCCAGGGGGGTAGCGGGAGTGCCCGGCGAGCAGTACTTC.

The V and J genes are TRBV5-8 and TRBJ2-1; D remains ambiguous. The V gene lost 0 bases and the J gene lost 3 bases, with 10 bases spanning the gap. The CDR3 spans 15 residues. The germline CDR1 and CDR2 sequences are SGHTS and YDEGEE. The CDR3 nucleotides read TGTGCCAGCAGCTTGGGAGGCAGACTCTACAATGAGCAGTTCTTC. This gives the protein CASSLGGRLYNEQFF.

This clonotype occurred a few times. The chain employs TRBV28 and TRBJ1-4; no clear D. Per germline, CDR1 MDHEN and CDR2 SYDVKM. The V end lost 8 bases, the J end lost 7 bases, and 11 bases lay between the germline ends. The CDR3 totals 12 residues. The DNA for the CDR3 is TGTGCCAGCCGCCGGCGGGGTGAAAAACTGTTTTTT. Protein: CASRRRGEKLFF.

This clonotype was seen repeatedly, ten times or more. The V gene is TRBV5-1, the J gene TRBJ2-7; 12 bases line up with TRBD2. J was trimmed by 3 bases and V by 3 bases; bases with no gene match: 4. The CDR3 length is 15 residues. Per germline, CDR1 SGHRS and CDR2 YFSETQ. The CDR3: CASSSTSGRFYEQYF. The DNA for the CDR3 is TGCGCCAGCAGCTCCACTAGCGGGAGGTTCTACGAGCAGTACTTC.

The chain couples TRBV5-1 to TRBJ1-2, with D unclear. This CDR3 has 14 amino acids. The V end lost 5 bases, the J end lost 4 bases, and 15 bases lay between the germline ends. CDR1 is SGHRS, CDR2 YFSETQ, per germline. This chain's CDR3 is CASSPFSAGYGYTF. The CDR3 region has the DNA TGCGCCAGCAGTCCTTTTTCTGCCGGCTATGGCTACACCTTC.

This chain joins TRBV7-2 and TRBJ2-5; 7 positions match TRBD1. Germline V gene data show CDR1 as SGHTA and CDR2 as FQGNSA. This CDR3 spans 13 amino acids. The V gene end was trimmed by 5 bases and the J gene end by 5 bases; junction bases not matched to a gene: 5. CDR3 amino acids: CASSRNRGETQYF. The CDR3 DNA sequence: TGTGCCAGCAGCCGAAACAGGGGTGAGACCCAGTACTTC.

In its sample, this clonotype was seen many times. The chain has TRBV29-1 and TRBJ1-2; D remains unclear. The CDR3 sequence is 12 residues long. V was shortened by 3 bases and J by 1 base, with 6 bases between the two germline ends. Germline V CDR1 and CDR2: SQVTM, ANQGSEA. The CDR3 protein is CSVEEVNYGYTF. CDR3 in DNA: TGCAGCGTTGAGGAGGTTAACTATGGCTACACCTTC.

This clonotype was found many times. J is TRBJ1-2 and V is TRBV24-1; D gene ambiguous. CDR3 length: 14 amino acids. The germline V and J ends were trimmed by 7 bases and 3 bases, with 14 bases remaining between them. Germline loops: CDR1 KGHDR, CDR2 SFDVKD. This CDR3 is CATSPSRSYYGYTF. The DNA for the CDR3 is TGTGCCACCAGCCCCTCGAGGTCCTACTATGGCTACACCTTC.

The chain employs TRBV3-1 and TRBJ1-2; 8 bases align to TRBD1. The CDR3 is 13 residues long. The J segment lost 8 bases and the V segment lost 1 base, leaving 3 bases of the junction unmatched. From germline, CDR1 is LGHDT and CDR2 YNNKEL (reference sequence). The CDR3 DNA reads as TGTGCCAGCAGCCAAGCCCAGGGGGCCGGCTACACCTTC. Residues: CASSQAQGAGYTF.

In this sample, this clonotype turned up a few times. The chain recombines TRBV14 with TRBJ2-1, with 7 bases matching TRBD2. Germline values: CDR1 SGHDN, CDR2 FVKESK. The CDR3 runs to 15 residues. Trimming removed 4 bases from V and 8 bases from J; junction bases left unmatched: 11. The CDR3 protein is CASSPMGGSIDEQFF. In DNA form, the CDR3 reads TGTGCCAGCAGCCCAATGGGCGGGAGCATCGATGAGCAGTTCTTC. The whole variable domain, filled in from reference TRBV14 and TRBJ2-1, reads EAGVTQFPSHSVIEKGQTVTLRCDPISGHDNLYWYRRVMGKEIKFLLHFVKESKQDESGMPNNRFLAERTGGTYSTLKVQPAELEDSGVYFCASSPMGGSIDEQFFGPGTRLTVL.

There are many counts of this clonotype. V and J are TRBV6-1 and TRBJ2-7; a weak D match, TRBD2 (5 bases). This CDR3 has 15 residues. Germline values: CDR1 MNHNS, CDR2 SASEGT. Trimming took off 2 bases at V and 8 bases at J, with 19 bases between the two ends. CDR3: CASSELSAGGAKQYF. DNA of the CDR3: TGTGCCAGCAGTGAACTTAGTGCAGGAGGAGCGAAGCAGTACTTC.

This clonotype was seen a few times. The chain couples TRBV4-3 to TRBJ2-3; 10 bases line up with TRBD2. Unmatched junction bases numbered 10, after V lost 0 bases and J lost 1 base. This CDR3 is built from 19 residues. CDR1 LGHNA and CDR2 YSLEER come from the germline V gene. CDR3 sequence (DNA): TGCGCCAGCAGCCAAGAAAGGGCTAGCGGGAGAGGTGGCACAGATACGCAGTATTTT. It codes for CASSQERASGRGGTDTQYF.